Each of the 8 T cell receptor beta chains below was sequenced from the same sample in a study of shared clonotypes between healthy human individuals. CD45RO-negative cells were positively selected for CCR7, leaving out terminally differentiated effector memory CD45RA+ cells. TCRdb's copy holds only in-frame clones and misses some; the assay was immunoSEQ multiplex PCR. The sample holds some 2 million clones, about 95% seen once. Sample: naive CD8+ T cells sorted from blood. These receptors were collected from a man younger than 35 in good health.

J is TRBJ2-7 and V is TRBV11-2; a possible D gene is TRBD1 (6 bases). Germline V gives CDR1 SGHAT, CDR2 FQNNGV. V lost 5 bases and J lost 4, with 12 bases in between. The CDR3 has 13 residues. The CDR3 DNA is TGTGCCAGCAGCATGGGACACGGGTACGAGCAGTACTTC. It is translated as CASSMGHGYEQYF.

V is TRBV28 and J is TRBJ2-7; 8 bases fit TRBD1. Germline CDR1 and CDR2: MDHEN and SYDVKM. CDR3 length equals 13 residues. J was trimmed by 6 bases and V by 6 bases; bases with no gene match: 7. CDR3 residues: CASRRQGLSEQYF. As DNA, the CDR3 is TGTGCCAGCAGACGACAGGGGTTGAGCGAGCAGTACTTC.

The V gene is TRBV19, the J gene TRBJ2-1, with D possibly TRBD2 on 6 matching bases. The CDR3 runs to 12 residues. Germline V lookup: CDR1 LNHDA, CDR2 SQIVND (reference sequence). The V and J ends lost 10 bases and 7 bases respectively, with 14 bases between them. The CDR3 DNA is TGTGCCACGACCCTCGGAGGGAATGAGCAGTTCTTC. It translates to CATTLGGNEQFF.

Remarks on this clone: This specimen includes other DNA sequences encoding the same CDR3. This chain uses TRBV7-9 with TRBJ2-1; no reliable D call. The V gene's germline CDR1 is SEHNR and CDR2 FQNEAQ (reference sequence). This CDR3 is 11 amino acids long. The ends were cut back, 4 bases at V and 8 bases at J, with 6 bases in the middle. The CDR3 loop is CASSSGDEQFF. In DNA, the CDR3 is TGTGCCAGCAGCTCTGGCGATGAGCAGTTCTTC.

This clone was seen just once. CDR3 loop: CAIWDDGGDNEQFF. Here the CDR3 DNA reads TGTGCCATCTGGGACGATGGCGGGGACAATGAGCAGTTCTTC. The V call is TRBV7-8, the J call TRBJ2-1; possibly TRBD2 for D (6 bases). From germline, CDR1 is SGHVS and CDR2 FQNEAQ. Trimming took 10 bases from V and 5 from J, leaving 18 bases between them. This CDR3 has 14 residues.

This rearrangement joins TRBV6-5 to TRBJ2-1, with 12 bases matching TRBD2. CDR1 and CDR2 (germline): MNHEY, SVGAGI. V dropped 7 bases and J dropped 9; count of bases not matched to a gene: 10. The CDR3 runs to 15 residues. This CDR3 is CASTPLAGGLGEQFF. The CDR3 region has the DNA TGTGCCAGCACCCCACTAGCGGGGGGTCTTGGTGAGCAGTTCTTC.

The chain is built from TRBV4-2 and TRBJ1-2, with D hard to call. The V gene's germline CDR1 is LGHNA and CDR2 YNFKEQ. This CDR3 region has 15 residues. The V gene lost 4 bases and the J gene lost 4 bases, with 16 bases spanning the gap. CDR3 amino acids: CASSPRNPPVYGYTF. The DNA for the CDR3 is TGTGCCAGCAGCCCGAGGAACCCGCCAGTCTATGGCTACACCTTC.

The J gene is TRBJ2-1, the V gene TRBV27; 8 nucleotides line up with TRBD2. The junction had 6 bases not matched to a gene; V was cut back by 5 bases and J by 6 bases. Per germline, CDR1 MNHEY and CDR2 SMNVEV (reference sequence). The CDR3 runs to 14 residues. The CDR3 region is CASSVTGGSNEQFF. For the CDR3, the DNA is TGTGCCAGCAGTGTCACGGGAGGGTCCAATGAGCAGTTCTTC.